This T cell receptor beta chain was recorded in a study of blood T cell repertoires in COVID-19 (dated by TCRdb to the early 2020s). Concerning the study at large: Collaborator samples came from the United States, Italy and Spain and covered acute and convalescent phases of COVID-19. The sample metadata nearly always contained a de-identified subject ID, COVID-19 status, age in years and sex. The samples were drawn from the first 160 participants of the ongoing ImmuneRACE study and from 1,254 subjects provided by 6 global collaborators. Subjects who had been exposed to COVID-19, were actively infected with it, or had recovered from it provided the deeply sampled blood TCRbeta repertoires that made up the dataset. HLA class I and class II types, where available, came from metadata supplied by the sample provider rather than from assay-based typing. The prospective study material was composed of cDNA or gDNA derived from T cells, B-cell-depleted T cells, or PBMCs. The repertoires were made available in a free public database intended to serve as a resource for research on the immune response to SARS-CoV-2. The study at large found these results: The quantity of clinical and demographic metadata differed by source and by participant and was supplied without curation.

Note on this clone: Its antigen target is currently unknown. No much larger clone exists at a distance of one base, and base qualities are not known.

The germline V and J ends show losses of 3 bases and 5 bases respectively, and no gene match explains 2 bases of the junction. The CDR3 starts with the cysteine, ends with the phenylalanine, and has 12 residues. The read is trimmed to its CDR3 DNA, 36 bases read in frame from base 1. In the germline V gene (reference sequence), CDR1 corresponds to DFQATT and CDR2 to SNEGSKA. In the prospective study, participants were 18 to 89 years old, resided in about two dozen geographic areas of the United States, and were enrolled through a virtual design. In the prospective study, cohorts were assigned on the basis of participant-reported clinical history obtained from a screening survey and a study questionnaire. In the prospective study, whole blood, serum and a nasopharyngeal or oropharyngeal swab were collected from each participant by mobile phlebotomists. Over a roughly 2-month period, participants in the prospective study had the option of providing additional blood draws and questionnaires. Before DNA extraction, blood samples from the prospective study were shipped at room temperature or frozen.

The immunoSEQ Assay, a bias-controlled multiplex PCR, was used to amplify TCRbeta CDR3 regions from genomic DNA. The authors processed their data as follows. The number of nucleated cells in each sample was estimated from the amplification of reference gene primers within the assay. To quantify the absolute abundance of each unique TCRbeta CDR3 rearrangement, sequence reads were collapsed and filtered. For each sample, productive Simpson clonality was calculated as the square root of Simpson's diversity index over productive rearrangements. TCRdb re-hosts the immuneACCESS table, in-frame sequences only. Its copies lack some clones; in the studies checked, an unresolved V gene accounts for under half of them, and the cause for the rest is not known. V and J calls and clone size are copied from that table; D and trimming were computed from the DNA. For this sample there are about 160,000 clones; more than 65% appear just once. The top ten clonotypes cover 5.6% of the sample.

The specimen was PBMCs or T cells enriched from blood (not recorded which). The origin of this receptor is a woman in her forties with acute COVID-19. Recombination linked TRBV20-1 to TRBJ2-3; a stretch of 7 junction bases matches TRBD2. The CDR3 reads CSASGGVDTQYF. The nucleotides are TGCAGTGCTAGTGGGGGGGTAGATACGCAGTATTTT.